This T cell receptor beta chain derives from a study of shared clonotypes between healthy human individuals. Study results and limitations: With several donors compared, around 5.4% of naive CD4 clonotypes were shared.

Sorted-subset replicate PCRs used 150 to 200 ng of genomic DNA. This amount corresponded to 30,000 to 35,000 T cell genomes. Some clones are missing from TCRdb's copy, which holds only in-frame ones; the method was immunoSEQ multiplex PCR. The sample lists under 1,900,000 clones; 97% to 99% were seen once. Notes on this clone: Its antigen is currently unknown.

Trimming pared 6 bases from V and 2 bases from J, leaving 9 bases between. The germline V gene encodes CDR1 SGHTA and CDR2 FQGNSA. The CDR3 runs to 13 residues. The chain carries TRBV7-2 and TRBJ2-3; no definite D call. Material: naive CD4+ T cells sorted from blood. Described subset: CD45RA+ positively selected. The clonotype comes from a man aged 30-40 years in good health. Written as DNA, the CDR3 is TGTGCCAGCAGATTTACCCCCACAGATACGCAGTATTTT. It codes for CASRFTPTDTQYF. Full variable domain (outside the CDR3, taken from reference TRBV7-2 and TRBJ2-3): GAGVSQSPSNKVTEKGKDVELRCDPISGHTALYWYRQSLGQGLEFLIYFQGNSAPDKSGLPSDRFSAERTGGSVSTLTIQRTQQEDSAVYLCASRFTPTDTQYFGPGTRLTVL.